This TCR beta chain was identified during a study of blood T cell repertoires in COVID-19. In the study overall: Whether acute or convalescent, the COVID-19 samples came from the United States, Italy and Spain. T cells, B-cell-depleted T cells, or PBMCs provided the cDNA or gDNA that served as material.

This CDR3 spans 15 amino acids. Per the germline V gene, CDR1 is SGHVS and CDR2 is FNYEAQ. With 0 bases clipped from V and 4 bases from J, the junction kept 6 bases outside the gene matches. Here immunoSEQ multiplex PCR was the method, and the copy in TCRdb shows in-frame clones only, minus some. The sample shows over 150,000 clones, about 79% of them seen only once. Sequencing input: peripheral blood. J is TRBJ2-7 and V is TRBV7-6; TRBD2 matches at 7 bases. The clonotype comes from an older woman with acute or convalescent COVID-19. CDR3 coding DNA: TGTGCCAGCAGCTTAGCTTCTAGCGGCCTTTACGAGCAGTACGTC. Amino acid sequence: CASSLASSGLYEQYV.